The clone carrying this T cell receptor beta chain was counted only a few times. The sample is drawn from a study of blood T cell repertoires in COVID-19. The method was immunoSEQ multiplex PCR; TCRdb's version includes in-frame clones alone and lacks a portion of them. The table lists around 220,000 clones, about 90% of them singletons. V was clipped by 4 bases and J by 4 bases, with 16 bases between them. Looked up from germline, CDR1 is SGHVS and CDR2 is FNYEAQ. The CDR3 loop spans 15 amino acids. The source of this sequence is a man between 40 and 49 years old with active or convalescent COVID-19. The sample consisted of peripheral blood. J is TRBJ1-1 and V is TRBV7-6; tentative D call: TRBD1 (6 bases). Here the CDR3 DNA reads TGTGCCAGCAGCTCGCAACCATCGACAGGCACTGAAGCTTTCTTT. It specifies CASSSQPSTGTEAFF.